The 17 T cell receptor beta chains presented below share a single source sample, sequenced in a study of long-term antiretroviral therapy in people with HIV. Assay version v3.0 of immunoSEQ was used, and it was run at survey level. Profiled with immunoSEQ multiplex PCR; TCRdb holds only in-frame clones, not every one. The data show 10,000 to 15,000 clones, with roughly three quarters seen just once and about 20% held by the top ten. Sequencing was performed on unsorted PBMCs, taken 0.5 years before starting antiretroviral therapy. The receptor source for this set is a woman aged 35 to 49 with HIV.

The rearrangement links TRBV5-6 to TRBJ1-3; the D gene is possibly TRBD1 (6 bases). Trimming pared 0 bases from V and 2 bases from J, leaving 12 bases between. This CDR3 comprises 16 residues. Germline V gene data show CDR1 as SGHDT and CDR2 as YYEEEE. The CDR3 DNA reads TGTGCCAGCAGCTTGGACCACAGGGTTCCTGGAAACACCATATATTTT. Amino acid sequence: CASSLDHRVPGNTIYF.

The V gene is TRBV29-1, the J gene TRBJ1-1, with D perhaps TRBD1 (5 bases). The CDR3 is 15 amino acids. V was clipped by 7 bases and J by 1 base, with 19 bases between them. Germline CDR1 is SQVTM and CDR2 is ANQGSEA. The CDR3, as DNA: TGCAGCGCTTCCGTGGGCTCGGGGGAGAACACTGAAGCTTTCTTT. This encodes CSASVGSGENTEAFF.

This clone was seen a few times. The chain links TRBV19 to TRBJ1-2; D is perhaps TRBD1 (6 bases). Germline-derived CDR1 and CDR2 are LNHDA and SQIVND (reference sequence). The CDR3 runs 13 residues. Deletions cut 2 bases from V and 7 bases from J, with 11 bases between. In DNA form, the CDR3 reads TGTGCCAGTAGTATAACCCAGGGGTCTGGCTACACCTTC. It is translated as CASSITQGSGYTF. The full variable domain, rest sourced from reference TRBV19 and TRBJ1-2, is DGGITQSPKYLFRKEGQNVTLSCEQNLNHDAMYWYRQDPGQGLRLIYYSQIVNDFQKGDIAEGYSVSREKKESFPLTVTSAQKNPTAFYLCASSITQGSGYTFGSGTRLTVV.

This rearrangement joins TRBV4-3 to TRBJ2-3; no clear D. Trimming took 1 base from V and 4 from J, leaving 9 bases between them. The CDR3 spans 14 residues. Germline-derived CDR1 and CDR2 are LGHNA and YSLEER. The DNA for the CDR3 is TGCGCCAGCAGCCAAGGAATTGAGGCAGATACGCAGTATTTT. The encoded protein is CASSQGIEADTQYF.

The rearrangement links TRBV2 to TRBJ2-2; D call uncertain. The CDR3 covers 11 residues. The germline V gene encodes CDR1 SNHLY and CDR2 FYNNEI. Trimming removed 1 base from V and 8 bases from J, with 2 bases in between. The CDR3 region is CASSEGGELFF. The CDR3 nucleotides read TGTGCCAGCAGTGAAGGTGGGGAGCTGTTTTTT.

This clone was observed a few times. The chain couples TRBV10-1 to TRBJ2-5; D tentatively reads TRBD1 or TRBD2 (5 bases each). CDR3 length: 12 amino acids. The V gene's germline CDR1 is WNHNN and CDR2 SYGVQD (reference sequence). V was pared by 6 bases and J by 9 bases, with 14 bases between. CDR3 region: CASSLDSGPQYF. The CDR3 DNA reads as TGCGCCAGCAGCCTAGACAGCGGACCCCAGTACTTC.

V and J are TRBV11-2 and TRBJ2-3, with D unresolved. Germline V lookup: CDR1 SGHAT, CDR2 FQNNGV. CDR3 length: 17 amino acids. Trimming shortened V by 1 base and J by 1 base, and 15 bases separated the two germline ends. As DNA, the CDR3 is TGTGCCAGCAGCTTAGTCGGCCTAGTCCCCCGCACAGATACGCAGTATTTT. Its translation is CASSLVGLVPRTDTQYF.

This chain joins TRBV5-4 and TRBJ1-1, with unresolved D. CDR3 size: 13 residues. V lost 2 bases and J 3 bases, leaving 8 bases between the germline ends. Germline CDR1 is SGHNT and CDR2 is YYREEE (reference sequence). CDR3 DNA sequence: TGTGCCAGCAGCTTAATGCGCGACACTGAAGCTTTCTTT. Translated, it gives CASSLMRDTEAFF.

The CDR3 DNA follows: TGCGCCAGCAGCCAAGATCATGGACGGAAGAACACTGAAGCTTTCTTT. Protein sequence: CASSQDHGRKNTEAFF. The chain joins TRBV4-3 to TRBJ1-1, with D uncertain. V lost 0 bases to trimming and J lost 1 base, with 12 bases between them. Germline V gives CDR1 LGHNA, CDR2 YSLEER. The CDR3 length is 16 residues.

The DNA of the CDR3 is TGTGCCAGTAGTATTGGCCCGAACACTGAAGCTTTCTTT. It translates to CASSIGPNTEAFF. The chain carries TRBV19 and TRBJ1-1; no definite D call. From germline, CDR1 is LNHDA and CDR2 SQIVND (reference sequence). Trimming left V 3 bases short and J 1 base short, with 6 bases between. The CDR3 spans 13 residues.

The V call is TRBV10-2, the J call TRBJ2-7; weak D call: TRBD1 (5 bases). This CDR3 is 13 amino acids long. Trimming stripped 0 bases from V and 7 bases from J, with 10 bases between. Germline V gene sequence: CDR1 WSHSY, CDR2 SAAADI. DNA for the CDR3: TGCGCCAGCAGTGAGTCTCTCAGGGTTGAGCAGTACTTC. Translated, it gives CASSESLRVEQYF.

V usage is TRBV4-2 and J usage is TRBJ1-1, with a tentative D call TRBD1 (5 bases). Germline V CDR1 and CDR2: LGHNA, YNFKEQ. This CDR3 has 14 amino acids. Trimming stripped 1 base from V and 1 base from J, with 7 bases between. The CDR3: CASSQGGSNTEAFF. CDR3 nucleotide sequence: TGTGCCAGCAGCCAAGGGGGCTCGAACACTGAAGCTTTCTTT.

For this clone: Additional DNA sequences in this sample encode the identical CDR3. The chain uses TRBV30 and TRBJ2-7, with 8 bases aligning to TRBD1. The ends lost 0 bases at V and 2 bases at J; junction bases unmatched: 3. The CDR3 loop spans 14 amino acids. CDR1 and CDR2 from the germline V gene are GTSNPN and SVGIG (reference sequence). The CDR3 loop is CAWSVGTGAYEQYF. The CDR3, as DNA: TGTGCCTGGAGTGTTGGGACAGGCGCCTACGAGCAGTACTTC. The variable domain in full, with the rest retrieved from reference TRBV30 and TRBJ2-7, is SQTIHQWPATLVQPVGSPLSLECTVEGTSNPNLYWYRQAAGRGLQLLFYSVGIGQISSEVPQNLSASRPQDRQFILSSKKLLLSDSGFYLCAWSVGTGAYEQYFGPGTRLTVT.

V gene TRBV7-8 combines with J gene TRBJ2-5; D is undetermined. TRBJ2-7 explains the end of the DNA better; the J call may be wrong. There are 15 residues in the CDR3. Germline V gene lookup returns CDR1 SGHVS and CDR2 FQNEAQ. CDR3 in amino acids: CASSFGPGLTYEQYF. In nucleotides, the CDR3 is TGTGCCAGCAGCTTTGGTCCCGGCCTAACCTACGAGCAGTACTTC.

The chain uses TRBV4-1 and TRBJ2-7; D unresolved. The V end lost 2 bases, the J end lost 2 bases, and 10 bases lay between the germline ends. Germline CDR1 and CDR2: MGHRA and YSYEKL. This CDR3 has 14 amino acids. CDR3 sequence: CASSQTKNTYEQYF. CDR3 in DNA: TGCGCCAGCAGCCAAACGAAGAACACCTACGAGCAGTACTTC.

The chain joins TRBV11-2 to TRBJ1-1; no reliable D call. Between the trimmed V and J ends, which lost 2 bases and 2 bases, there was a span of 0 bases. The CDR3 runs to 11 residues. Germline lookup yields CDR1 SGHAT and CDR2 FQNNGV. CDR3 in DNA: TGTGCCAGCAGCTTAAACACTGAAGCTTTCTTT. Encoded protein: CASSLNTEAFF.

The chain is built from TRBV7-9 and TRBJ2-7; tentative D call: TRBD2 (6 bases). Trimming removed 5 bases from V and 6 bases from J, with 11 bases in between. The CDR3 runs 12 residues. Germline-derived CDR1 and CDR2 are SEHNR and FQNEAQ (reference sequence). CDR3 protein: CASSAQGGEQYF. The CDR3 DNA is TGTGCCAGCAGCGCTCAGGGAGGCGAGCAGTACTTC.